Here is one T cell receptor beta chain with its context. Its antigen is currently not known. No clone much larger than this one lies a single base away; base qualities are absent. Relative to germline, V is 5 bases shorter and J is 6 bases shorter, with 14 bases between their ends. Including cysteine and phenylalanine, the CDR3 has 14 amino acids. The DNA shown is the 42-base CDR3, in frame from base 1. Per the germline V gene, MGHRA is the CDR1 and YSYEKL is the CDR2. This sample is part of a study of CD8+ T cells in alopecia areata listed by TCRdb under 2018. Notes on the research overall: High-throughput TCRbeta sequencing was used to examine T cell clonal expansion in alopecia areata in both the C3H/HeJ mouse model and human patients. In humans, TCRbeta sequencing was performed on scalp tissue and on sorted CD4+ and CD8+ peripheral blood T cells from healthy controls and from patients with patchy or totalis/universalis alopecia areata. Scalp clonality was compared among normal scalp (n=4), patchy alopecia areata scalp (n=8), and alopecia totalis/universalis scalp (n=8). RNA came from the PAXgene miRNA kit for fixed scalp, the miRNeasy kit for PBMCs, and the RNeasy kit for mouse skin. TCRbeta CDR3 regions were amplified by immunoSEQ multiplex PCR using 35 Vbeta forward and 13 Jbeta reverse primers.

PBMCs were separated by density centrifugation and stained for CD3, CD4 and CD8, after which CD4+ and CD8+ T cells were sorted on a FACSAria. Unaffected controls provided scalp biopsies and blood samples. The research as a whole found: Compared with normal scalp, lesional scalp had higher clonality and more expanded CD8+ clones, particularly in alopecia totalis/universalis, a pattern that suggests antigenic drive. Scalp TCR repertoire analysis is complicated because resident alphabeta T cells in normal human skin are also sequenced, whereas mouse skin is dominated by gammadelta T cells. Shared TCR sequences between patients were less evident than in mice, which may be partly attributable to HLA diversity in the patient population.

The protocol used for the library was the immunoSEQ multiplex PCR assay. RNA was extracted from all samples and reverse transcribed into cDNA as template for TCR sequencing. First-strand cDNA was synthesized using SuperScript III with a 2:1 mix of oligo-dT and random hexamers. Amplification bias was assessed with a synthetic immune receptor repertoire, and residual bias was removed computationally. In the paper's pipeline: Raw reads were preprocessed to remove errors, and CDR3 was defined according to IMGT conventions as the region from the conserved cysteine to phenylalanine. Clonality was calculated as 1 minus Shannon entropy normalized by log2 of the number of productive unique TCRs. Whether each scalp clone was CD4 or CD8 was inferred by checking scalp TCRbeta sequences against the CD4 and CD8 repertoires from sorted blood. The clones in this table, taken by TCRdb from immuneACCESS, are in-frame only. Not every clone is retained; where verified, under half of the shortfall comes from an unresolved V gene, and the cause of the rest is unknown. That table furnishes V, J and clone size, whereas the DNA furnished D and trimming. For this sample there are roughly 140,000 clones; around 62% appear just once. Together, the top ten hold 30% to 45% of the sample.

The chain is made from TRBV4-1 and TRBJ2-1; the D gene cannot be resolved reliably. The TCR sequence derives from a human donor in good health. Sequencing was carried out using CD8+ T cells sorted from blood. CDR3 region: CASSSYLSRNEQFF. The bases read TGCGCCAGCAGCTCCTACCTTAGCCGCAATGAGCAGTTCTTC.